This T cell receptor beta chain was sequenced during a study of T cells after yellow fever vaccination. Study-wide results and limits: There was a small share of clonotypes that showed up in both the CD4 and CD8 compartments.

The V gene end was trimmed by 0 bases and the J gene end by 2 bases; junction bases not matched to a gene: 4. Germline V gene data show CDR1 as DFQATT and CDR2 as SNEGSKA (reference sequence). This CDR3 contains 15 residues. The study made its TCR cDNA through 5'RACE template switching. That step introduced a universal primer site along with UMIs. TCRdb fed the 5' RACE reads into MiXCR, producing one record per CDR3 protein. The profile shows fewer than 350,000 distinct CDR3 sequences, more than 8.5% of them singletons. The table lists this clonotype with many counts. The antigen remains unidentified.

This sequence joins TRBV20-1 and TRBJ2-7; 10 bases are a match to TRBD1. Sequenced material: PBMCs, taken on the day of the first yellow fever vaccination. This clonotype was obtained from a man aged 18 to 35 who received the YFV17D yellow fever vaccine. CDR3 in DNA: TGCAGTGCTAGAGATCAGGGACAGGGGACCTACGAGCAGTACTTC. This codes for CSARDQGQGTYEQYF.